Below are 7 T cell receptor beta chains sequenced from a single sample in a study of blood T cell repertoires in COVID-19 (dated by TCRdb to about 2020). Library generation was performed with the immunoSEQ multiplex PCR assay. Not all clones reach the TCRdb copy of this immuneACCESS table, which keeps in-frame sequences only. Checked studies attribute under half of the gap to unresolved V genes and leave the rest unexplained. This sample has 100,000 to 150,000 clones in its table, and about four fifths of those were observed once. The ten largest make up roughly a sixth of the sample. Input material: peripheral blood. The receptor set was obtained from a man aged 25-40 years with COVID-19, enrolled during active disease.

This chain joins TRBV12-5 and TRBJ1-2, with 10 bases that match TRBD1. The CDR3 contains 16 residues. Trimming took 5 bases from V and 3 from J; bases not matched to a gene: 9. Per germline, CDR1 LGHNT and CDR2 FRNRAP. CDR3 amino acids: CASGGSGQGSYYGYTF. CDR3 nucleotide sequence: TGTGCTAGTGGTGGTTCGGGACAGGGGTCGTACTATGGCTACACCTTC. Using reference TRBV12-5 and TRBJ1-2 for the parts outside the CDR3, the full variable domain is DARVTQTPRHKVTEMGQEVTMRCQPILGHNTVFWYRQTMMQGLELLAYFRNRAPLDDSGMPKDRFSAEMPDATLATLKIQPSEPRDSAVYFCASGGSGQGSYYGYTFGSGTRLTVV.

V and J are TRBV2 and TRBJ1-3; 7 bases line up with TRBD1. The CDR3 contains 16 residues. Germline trimming cut 5 bases from V and 0 bases from J; bases unmatched to any gene: 7. Germline lookup yields CDR1 SNHLY and CDR2 FYNNEI. In nucleotides, the CDR3 is TGTGCCAGCAGTTACAGGGGAGTCGACTCTGGAAACACCATATATTTT. The encoded protein is CASSYRGVDSGNTIYF.

The chain joins TRBV11-2 to TRBJ2-3; D is possibly TRBD1 (7 bases). This CDR3 contains 18 residues. Germline V gene data show CDR1 as SGHAT and CDR2 as FQNNGV. V dropped 3 bases and J dropped 3 bases, with 22 bases sitting between them. CDR3 sequence (DNA): TGTGCCAGCAGCTTTGCGCGTGATGGAGGGGGCAGAACAGATACGCAGTATTTT. The encoded protein is CASSFARDGGGRTDTQYF.

J is TRBJ1-2 and V is TRBV4-3, with TRBD1 as a possible D gene (5 bases). Looked up from germline, CDR1 is LGHNA and CDR2 is YSLEER. The CDR3 has 15 residues. V lost 8 bases, J lost 3 bases, and 19 bases lay in between. The CDR3 region has the DNA TGCGCCAGCTCCCCCCAAGGTTGGGGGGACTATGGCTACACCTTC. It codes for CASSPQGWGDYGYTF.

The chain has TRBV19 and TRBJ2-5; TRBD1 agrees at 8 bases. The CDR3 has 17 residues. V lost 1 base, J lost 4 bases, and 11 bases stayed unmatched. The germline gives CDR1 LNHDA, CDR2 SQIVND (reference sequence). As DNA, the CDR3 is TGTGCCAGTAGTATAGGAGGGTGGCAGGGGGCACGAGAGACCCAGTACTTC. Translating gives CASSIGGWQGARETQYF.

The rearrangement joins TRBV11-2 to TRBJ2-2; tentative D call: TRBD2 (5 bases). V lost 4 bases, J lost 5 bases, and 17 bases lay in between. Per the germline V gene, CDR1 is SGHAT and CDR2 is FQNNGV. The CDR3 has 16 amino acids. DNA for the CDR3: TGTGCCAGCAGCTCCCACGGGATCATAATAACCGGGGAGCTGTTTTTT. It translates to CASSSHGIIITGELFF.

The chain carries TRBV5-3 and TRBJ2-2; TRBD1 matches at 8 bases. TRBV5-3 is an ORF, and what it does is uncertain. The CDR3 covers 16 residues. The V gene end was trimmed by 1 base and the J gene end by 5 bases; junction bases not matched to a gene: 7. CDR3 bases: TGTGCCAGAAGCTTGAATGGGACAGGTTGGACCGGGGAGCTGTTTTTT. Its translation is CARSLNGTGWTGELFF.